These 5 T cell receptor beta chains were all obtained from the same sample, sequenced in a study of CD8+ T cells in alopecia areata. After isolation, RNA underwent reverse transcription to generate cDNA as the sequencing template. The method was immunoSEQ multiplex PCR; TCRdb's version includes in-frame clones alone and lacks a portion of them. The sample lists about 42,000 clones, approximately 65% occurring once. This sample's treatment: oral pan-JAK inhibitor, 5-10 mg twice daily. The starting material was CD8+ T cells sorted from blood, obtained at week 4, from a patient treated with tofacitinib. The receptor set was obtained from a human donor with alopecia areata.

This chain uses TRBV19 with TRBJ1-5, with 9 bases aligning to TRBD1. Germline V gene lookup returns CDR1 LNHDA and CDR2 SQIVND (reference sequence). The CDR3 has 15 amino acids. With 7 bases clipped from V and 2 bases from J, the junction kept 6 bases outside the gene matches. Here the CDR3 DNA reads TGTGCCAGTACTCAGCGGGACAGGGGCAATCAGCCCCAGCATTTT. It specifies CASTQRDRGNQPQHF.

This clone was detected a few times. The chain combines TRBV2 with TRBJ2-3; tentative D call: TRBD2 (5 bases). Germline-derived CDR1 and CDR2 are SNHLY and FYNNEI. This CDR3 is 14 amino acids long. V shed 9 bases and J shed 2 bases, with 15 bases lying between them. This CDR3 reads CARGEAANTDTQYF. CDR3 nucleotide sequence: TGTGCCAGGGGAGAGGCAGCCAACACAGATACGCAGTATTTT. Supplemented by reference TRBV2 and TRBJ2-3, the full variable domain reads EPEVTQTPSHQVTQMGQEVILRCVPISNHLYFYWYRQILGQKVEFLVSFYNNEISEKSEIFDDQFSVERPDGSNFTLKIRSTKLEDSAMYFCARGEAANTDTQYFGPGTRLTVL.

This chain connects TRBV6-1 to TRBJ2-7; TRBD1 aligns across 8 bases. V lost 1 base, J lost 7 bases, and 9 bases stayed unmatched. CDR1 and CDR2 from the germline V gene are MNHNS and SASEGT. There are 15 residues in the CDR3. Here the CDR3 reads CASSEVAGGLREQYF. In DNA, the CDR3 is TGTGCCAGCAGTGAAGTGGCAGGGGGCCTTCGGGAGCAGTACTTC.

The chain combines TRBV4-3 with TRBJ1-1; D ambiguous. The CDR3 is 13 amino acids. Trimming removed 4 bases from V and 3 bases from J, with 9 bases in between. Germline V CDR1 and CDR2: LGHNA, YSLEER. CDR3 bases: TGCGCCAGCAGCCTCTCGTGGGACACTGAAGCTTTCTTT. The encoded protein is CASSLSWDTEAFF.

The rearrangement joins TRBV7-9 to TRBJ1-5, with D possibly TRBD1 on 5 matching bases. Germline loops: CDR1 SEHNR, CDR2 FQNEAQ (reference sequence). This CDR3 has 15 amino acids. V was pared by 5 bases and J by 9 bases, with 20 bases between. The CDR3 reads CASSLGPELSGPQHF. CDR3 DNA: TGTGCCAGCAGCCTGGGACCGGAATTAAGTGGGCCCCAGCATTTT.